These 14 T cell receptor beta chains were sequenced from one sample in a study of OX40 agonist ivuxolimab in advanced cancers. Assay: immunoSEQ multiplex PCR; the TCRdb copy retains only in-frame clones and omits some. This sample has tens of thousands of clones, with about nine tenths found just once. Specimen: CD4+ or CD8+ T cells sorted from blood, collected in a trial of the OX40 agonist ivuxolimab. These receptors were collected from an adult with an advanced solid tumor such as melanoma, head and neck, liver or kidney cancer.

The rearrangement links TRBV4-1 to TRBJ2-4; 8 bases are a match to TRBD1. CDR1 and CDR2 (germline): MGHRA, YSYEKL. The CDR3 has 16 amino acids. Losses at the gene ends were 4 bases for V and 0 bases for J; bases not matched to a gene: 5. The CDR3: CASSPGGGVAKNIQYF. The DNA of the CDR3 is TGCGCCAGCAGCCCAGGGGGCGGGGTAGCCAAAAACATTCAGTACTTC.

The chain employs TRBV6-5 and TRBJ2-2; D may be TRBD2 (6 bases). CDR1 and CDR2 (germline): MNHEY, SVGAGI. This CDR3 has 15 residues. Deletions cut 2 bases from V and 3 bases from J, with 10 bases between. The CDR3 DNA reads as TGTGCCAGCAGTTACGATGGGAGGTACACCGGGGAGCTGTTTTTT. Protein product: CASSYDGRYTGELFF.

V gene TRBV28 combines with J gene TRBJ1-5; possibly TRBD1 for D (5 bases). The germline V gene encodes CDR1 MDHEN and CDR2 SYDVKM. V lost 9 bases and J 4 bases, leaving 16 bases between the germline ends. The CDR3 loop spans 14 amino acids. Here the CDR3 reads CASHWRGPNQPQHF. Written as DNA, the CDR3 is TGTGCCAGTCATTGGCGGGGACCTAATCAGCCCCAGCATTTT.

The sample holds one count of this clone. This chain links TRBV7-9 with TRBJ1-5; D remains unclear. Trimming stripped 5 bases from V and 4 bases from J, with 6 bases between. CDR1 is SEHNR and CDR2 is FQNEAQ in the germline V gene (reference sequence). The CDR3 has 12 residues. CDR3: CASSPFNQPQHF. The DNA for the CDR3 is TGTGCCAGCAGCCCCTTTAATCAGCCCCAGCATTTT. Drawing the rest from reference TRBV7-9 and TRBJ1-5, the complete variable domain is DTGVSQNPRHKITKRGQNVTFRCDPISEHNRLYWYRQTLGQGPEFLTYFQNEAQLEKSRLLSDRFSAERPKGSFSTLEIQRTEQGDSAMYLCASSPFNQPQHFGDGTRLSIL.

The chain is built from TRBV27 and TRBJ1-5; D possibly corresponds to TRBD1 (5 bases). Germline V CDR1 and CDR2: MNHEY, SMNVEV (reference sequence). V was clipped by 4 bases and J by 0 bases, with 13 bases between them. This CDR3 has 16 residues. In DNA form, the CDR3 reads TGTGCCAGCAGTTCGCGGACACCGTATAGCAATCAGCCCCAGCATTTT. It yields the protein CASSSRTPYSNQPQHF.

This clone has only a few counts. This chain connects TRBV28 to TRBJ1-1; D possibly corresponds to TRBD1 (5 bases). Trimming pared 6 bases from V and 0 bases from J, leaving 8 bases between. In germline, CDR1 is MDHEN, CDR2 SYDVKM. This CDR3 has 13 residues. The CDR3 DNA reads as TGTGCCAGCAGGGGGGGTATGAACACTGAAGCTTTCTTT. Translation gives CASRGGMNTEAFF.

V is TRBV5-6 and J is TRBJ1-4, with D hard to call. Germline CDR1 is SGHDT and CDR2 is YYEEEE. Trimming shortened V by 1 base and J by 3 bases, and 10 bases separated the two germline ends. CDR3 length: 15 residues. CDR3: CASSLSGIPNEKLFF. In DNA form, the CDR3 reads TGTGCCAGCAGCTTGAGTGGGATACCTAATGAAAAACTGTTTTTT. Variable domain in full (rest from reference TRBV5-6 and TRBJ1-4): DAGVTQSPTHLIKTRGQQVTLRCSPKSGHDTVSWYQQALGQGPQFIFQYYEEEERQRGNFPDRFSGHQFPNYSSELNVNALLLGDSALYLCASSLSGIPNEKLFFGSGTQLSVL.

The V gene is TRBV5-1, the J gene TRBJ1-2; 9 bases align to TRBD1. The CDR3 covers 15 residues. With V trimmed by 0 bases and J by 4 bases, 4 bases remained unmatched. Per the germline V gene, CDR1 is SGHRS and CDR2 is YFSETQ. The CDR3: CASSLDDRGGYGYTF. The CDR3 coding sequence is TGCGCCAGCAGCTTGGACGACAGGGGGGGCTATGGCTACACCTTC.

The chain uses TRBV2 and TRBJ1-2; possibly TRBD1 for D (5 bases). CDR1 SNHLY and CDR2 FYNNEI come from the germline V gene. V lost 6 bases and J 7 bases, leaving 12 bases between the germline ends. The CDR3 length is 12 residues. The chain's CDR3 is CASSRDQSGYTF. The CDR3 DNA sequence: TGTGCCAGCAGCCGGGACCAGAGTGGCTACACCTTC.

This clone was seen a handful of times. CDR3 loop: CATALNTEAFF. The CDR3 nucleotides are TGTGCTACAGCACTGAACACTGAAGCTTTCTTT. The genes are TRBV2 and TRBJ1-1; D unclear. CDR1 and CDR2 (germline): SNHLY, FYNNEI. CDR3 length: 11 residues.

V usage is TRBV10-2 and J usage is TRBJ1-1; D unresolved. Trimming pared 2 bases from V and 7 bases from J, leaving 14 bases between. Per the germline V gene, CDR1 is WSHSY and CDR2 is SAAADI. The length of the CDR3 is 14 residues. The DNA of the CDR3 is TGCGCCAGCAGTGAGCCCGTGTTGGTACGTGAAGCTTTCTTT. Protein sequence: CASSEPVLVREAFF.

The genes are TRBV28 and TRBJ2-7; D is undetermined. The CDR3 totals 12 residues. Between the trimmed V and J ends, which lost 6 bases and 2 bases, there was a span of 8 bases. In germline, CDR1 is MDHEN, CDR2 SYDVKM. DNA for the CDR3: TGTGCCAGCAGCGGACGGCCCTACGAGCAGTACTTC. This gives the protein CASSGRPYEQYF.

This chain uses TRBV9 with TRBJ1-5, with 7 bases matching TRBD1. The CDR3 loop spans 14 amino acids. The germline gives CDR1 SGDLS, CDR2 YYNGEE. The V and J ends lost 3 bases and 2 bases, in that order; junction bases with no gene match: 2. CDR3 bases: TGTGCCAGCAGCGCCACAGGGGGCAATCAGCCCCAGCATTTT. It is translated as CASSATGGNQPQHF.

This clone was counted once. CDR3 DNA: TGTGCCTTGGACAGGGGGGGGCCAGATACGCAGTATTTT. This codes for CALDRGGPDTQYF. This sequence joins TRBV30 and TRBJ2-3, with 10 nucleotides matching TRBD1. CDR3 length: 13 residues. V shed 7 bases, J shed 4 bases, and the junction held 5 bases outside the gene matches. In germline, CDR1 is GTSNPN, CDR2 SVGIG (reference sequence).